This TCR beta chain originates from a study of T cells after yellow fever vaccination. Study details: The fractions with low cell numbers were processed using SMART-Seq v4 Ultra Low Input.

Germline V lookup: CDR1 DFQATT, CDR2 SNEGSKA (reference sequence). The CDR3 runs 15 residues. Losses at the gene ends were 3 bases for V and 2 bases for J; bases not matched to a gene: 6. Notes on the study in general: A weaker secondary response peaked on day 5, the primary on day 15. Primary-vaccination clones mostly resurfaced post-booster (about 95% CD4, roughly 87% CD8).

This clonotype was detected many times. Its antigen is undetermined. The 5'RACE template-switching step produced TCR cDNA and added a universal primer site and UMIs. TCRdb processed the 5' RACE reads anew with MiXCR; each CDR3 protein has one entry. The data contain 200,000 to 250,000 distinct CDR3 sequences, less than 9% of them singletons. The chain couples TRBV20-1 to TRBJ2-3; TRBD2 matches 9 bases. Sequenced here: CD4+ T cells sorted from PBMCs, sampled 15 days after the yellow fever booster vaccination. The clonotype was recovered from a young man who received the YFV17D yellow fever vaccine. CDR3 DNA: TGCAGTGCTAGCTCTCTAGCGGGGAACACAGATACGCAGTATTTT. Amino acids: CSASSLAGNTDTQYF.